These 5 T cell receptor beta chains came from one sample sequenced in a study of blood T cell repertoires in COVID-19. Data came from immunoSEQ multiplex PCR; TCRdb stores just in-frame clones and leaves some out. This sample has approximately 350,000 clones, with about 89% found just once. Sequences were obtained from peripheral blood. The receptor source for this set is a woman aged 25 to 39 with COVID-19, enrolled during active disease.

This clone is a singleton in its sample. This rearrangement joins TRBV5-6 to TRBJ2-7, with 9 nucleotides matching TRBD1. The V and J ends lost 7 bases and 0 bases, in that order; junction bases with no gene match: 11. CDR3 length: 16 residues. Germline CDR1 SGHDT, CDR2 YYEEEE. In DNA form, the CDR3 reads TGTGCCAGCTCCCGACAGGGGGTACGGTTCTCCTACGAGCAGTACTTC. It is translated as CASSRQGVRFSYEQYF.

This clone was seen just once. This sequence joins TRBV6-5 and TRBJ1-1; D may be TRBD1 (6 bases). The CDR3 runs to 13 residues. V was shortened by 4 bases and J by 1 base, with 7 bases between the two germline ends. Germline-derived CDR1 and CDR2 are MNHEY and SVGAGI. In DNA, the CDR3 is TGTGCCAGCAGTTCGACAGGGAACACTGAAGCTTTCTTT. Translation: CASSSTGNTEAFF.

CDR3 region: CASSLAFWNREFTDTQYF. The CDR3 nucleotides are TGTGCCAGCAGCTTAGCTTTTTGGAACAGGGAGTTTACAGATACGCAGTATTTT. This chain uses TRBV7-2 with TRBJ2-3, with D perhaps TRBD1 (6 bases). This CDR3 has 18 residues. The ends were cut back, 0 bases at V and 3 bases at J, with 19 bases in the middle. Germline V gene data show CDR1 as SGHTA and CDR2 as FQGNSA.

CDR3 bases: TGTGCCATCAGTGCCCGACAGGGGCAAGAGACCCAGTACTTC. Protein: CAISARQGQETQYF. The chain employs TRBV10-3 and TRBJ2-5; 8 bases are a match to TRBD1. CDR1 and CDR2 from the germline V gene are ENHRY and SYGVKD. This CDR3 region has 14 residues. The junction had 3 bases not matched to a gene; V was cut back by 4 bases and J by 2 bases.

The chain joins TRBV2 to TRBJ1-4; 7 nucleotides agree with TRBD1. Germline values: CDR1 SNHLY, CDR2 FYNNEI. V shed 4 bases, J shed 7 bases, and the junction held 6 bases outside the gene matches. This CDR3 is built from 14 residues. The CDR3 reads CASSVQGGVEKLFF. CDR3 nucleotides: TGTGCCAGCAGTGTGCAGGGGGGTGTTGAAAAACTGTTTTTT.